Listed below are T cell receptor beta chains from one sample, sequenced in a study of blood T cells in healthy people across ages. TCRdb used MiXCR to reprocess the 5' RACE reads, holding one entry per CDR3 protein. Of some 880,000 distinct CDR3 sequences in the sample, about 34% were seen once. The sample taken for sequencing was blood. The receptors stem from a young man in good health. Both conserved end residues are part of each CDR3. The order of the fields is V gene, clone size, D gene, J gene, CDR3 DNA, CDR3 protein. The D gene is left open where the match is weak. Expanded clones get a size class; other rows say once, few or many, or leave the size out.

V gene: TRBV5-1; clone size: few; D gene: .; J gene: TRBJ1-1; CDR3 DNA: TGCGCCAGCAGCGGGGGGGCAGGTCGGGGCACTGAAGCTTTCTTT; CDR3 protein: CASSGGAGRGTEAFF
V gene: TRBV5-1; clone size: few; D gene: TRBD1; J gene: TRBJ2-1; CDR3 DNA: TGCGCCAGCAGCGGGACAGTCTACAATGAGCAGTTCTTC; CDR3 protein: CASSGTVYNEQFF
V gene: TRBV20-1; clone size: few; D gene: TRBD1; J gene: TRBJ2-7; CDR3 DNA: TGCAGTGCCAAGAAGACAGGGTTGATCCCCTACGAGCAGTACTTC; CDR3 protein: CSAKKTGLIPYEQYF
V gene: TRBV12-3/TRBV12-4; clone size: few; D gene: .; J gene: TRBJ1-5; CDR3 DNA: TGTGCCAGCAGTGATCTGATTGCTCAGCCCCCGCATTTT; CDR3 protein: CASSDLIAQPPHF
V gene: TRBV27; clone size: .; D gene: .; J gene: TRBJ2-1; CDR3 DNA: TGTGCCAGCAGTTCCGGGACTCTCGAGCAGTTCTTC; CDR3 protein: CASSSGTLEQFF
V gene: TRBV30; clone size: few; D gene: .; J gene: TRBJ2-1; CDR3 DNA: TGTGCCTGGGGGGCCCCCGGGAGTAATGAGCAGTTCTTC; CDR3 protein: CAWGAPGSNEQFF
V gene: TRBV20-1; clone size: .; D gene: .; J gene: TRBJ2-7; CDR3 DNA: TGCAGTGCTGAGGAACCGACGGGATCCTACGAGCAGTACTTC; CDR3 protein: CSAEEPTGSYEQYF
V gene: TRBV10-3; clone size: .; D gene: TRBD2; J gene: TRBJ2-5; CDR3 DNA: TGTGCCATTATGCGGGAGGGCCCTGAGCAGTACTTC; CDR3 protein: CAIMREGPEQYF
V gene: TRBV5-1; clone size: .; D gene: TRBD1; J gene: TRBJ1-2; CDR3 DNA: TGCGCCAGCTTTCCGGGACAGGGCATCGATGGCTACACCTTC; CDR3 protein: CASFPGQGIDGYTF
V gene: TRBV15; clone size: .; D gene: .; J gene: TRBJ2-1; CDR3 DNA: TGTGCCACCAGCAGTCCCACTGGCGGTGAGCAGTTCTTC; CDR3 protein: CATSSPTGGEQFF
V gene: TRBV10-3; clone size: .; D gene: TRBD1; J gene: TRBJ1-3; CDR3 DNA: TGTGCCATCACGAGAGGACAGGGTTCGGGAAACACCATATATTTT; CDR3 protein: CAITRGQGSGNTIYF
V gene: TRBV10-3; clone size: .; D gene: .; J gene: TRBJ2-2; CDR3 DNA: TGTGCCATGGACAGCGGGGCCGGGGAGCTGTTTTTT; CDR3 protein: CAMDSGAGELFF
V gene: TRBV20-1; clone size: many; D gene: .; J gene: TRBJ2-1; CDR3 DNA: TGCAGTGCTAAAGCGGATGCCTACAATGAGCAGTTCTTC; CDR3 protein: CSAKADAYNEQFF
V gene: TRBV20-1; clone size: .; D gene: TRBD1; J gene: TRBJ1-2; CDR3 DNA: TGCAGTGCTACTAGACAGGGATGGGGCTATGGCTACACCTTC; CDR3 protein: CSATRQGWGYGYTF
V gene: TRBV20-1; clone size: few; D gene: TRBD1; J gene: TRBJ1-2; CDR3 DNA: TGCAGTGCTAGTGTCGGACAGGAGAATGGCTACACCTTC; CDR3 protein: CSASVGQENGYTF
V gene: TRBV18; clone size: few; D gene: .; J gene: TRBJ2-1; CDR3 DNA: TGTGCCAGCTCACCCCTCCCCAGGGCCTACAATGAGCAGTTCTTC; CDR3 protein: CASSPLPRAYNEQFF
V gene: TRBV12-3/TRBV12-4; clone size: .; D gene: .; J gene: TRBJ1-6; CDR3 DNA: TGTGCCAGCAGTTTAGGGGGCTCACATTCACCCCTCCACTTT; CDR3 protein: CASSLGGSHSPLHF
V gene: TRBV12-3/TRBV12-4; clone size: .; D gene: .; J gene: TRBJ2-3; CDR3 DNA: TGTGCCAGCAGTTTTAGAGGGGTTGGAGATACGCAGTATTTT; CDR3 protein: CASSFRGVGDTQYF
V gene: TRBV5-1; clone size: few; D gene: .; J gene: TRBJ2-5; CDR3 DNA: TGCGCCAGCAGCTCATTCAGCCCTAGCACGGAGACCCAGTACTTC; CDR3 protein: CASSSFSPSTETQYF
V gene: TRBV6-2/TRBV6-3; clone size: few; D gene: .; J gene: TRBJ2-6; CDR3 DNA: TGTGCCAGCAGTTACCGGCGGGCCTCTGGGGCCAACGTCCTGACTTTC; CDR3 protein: CASSYRRASGANVLTF
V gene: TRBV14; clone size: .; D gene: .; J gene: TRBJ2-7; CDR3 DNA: TGTGCCAGCAGCCAACGTCTAGCCGCCTACAATGAGCAGTACTTC; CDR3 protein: CASSQRLAAYNEQYF
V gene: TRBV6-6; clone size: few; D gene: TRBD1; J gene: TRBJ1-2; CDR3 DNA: TGTGCCAGCAGTCCGACCGGGGGACAGAATAACTATGGCTACACCTTC; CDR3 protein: CASSPTGGQNNYGYTF
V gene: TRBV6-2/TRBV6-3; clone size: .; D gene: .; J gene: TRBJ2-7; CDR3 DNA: TGTGCCAGCGGCCACTACGAGCAGTACTTC; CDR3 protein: CASGHYEQYF
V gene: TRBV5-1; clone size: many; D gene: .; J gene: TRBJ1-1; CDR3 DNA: TGCGCCAGCAGCCCGGACAGAGAGAACACTGAAGCTTTCTTT; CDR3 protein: CASSPDRENTEAFF
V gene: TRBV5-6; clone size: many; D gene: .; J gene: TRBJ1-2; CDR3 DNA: TGTGCCAGCAGCGGACCAATCACCTATGGCTACACCTTC; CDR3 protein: CASSGPITYGYTF
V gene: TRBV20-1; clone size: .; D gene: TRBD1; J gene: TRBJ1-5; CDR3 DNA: TGCAGTGCTAGATCGACAGGGGGCGGACAGCCCCAGCATTTT; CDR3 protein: CSARSTGGGQPQHF
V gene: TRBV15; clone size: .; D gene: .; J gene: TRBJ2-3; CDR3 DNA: TGTGCCACCAGCAGACGGTTTGGCGGGGATAACACAGATACGCAGTATTTT; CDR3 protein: CATSRRFGGDNTDTQYF
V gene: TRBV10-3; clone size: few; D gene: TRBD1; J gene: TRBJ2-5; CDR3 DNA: TGTGCCATCAGTGGGAGACAGGGCAGTGGAGAGACCCAGTACTTC; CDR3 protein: CAISGRQGSGETQYF
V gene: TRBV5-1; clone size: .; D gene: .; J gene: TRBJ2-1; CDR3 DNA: TGCGCCAGCAGCTTTACACAGATCTCACTCCTACCTTTTTACAATGAGCAGTTCTTC; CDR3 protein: CASSFTQISLLPFYNEQFF
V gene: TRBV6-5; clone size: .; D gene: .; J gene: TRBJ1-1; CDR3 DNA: TGTGCCAGCAGTTACTCGGAGGACTACGGTGAAGCTTTCTTT; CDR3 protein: CASSYSEDYGEAFF
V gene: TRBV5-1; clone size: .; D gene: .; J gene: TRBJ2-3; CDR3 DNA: TGCGCCAGCTACCCGGGCAGCCACACAGATACGCAGTATTTT; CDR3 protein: CASYPGSHTDTQYF
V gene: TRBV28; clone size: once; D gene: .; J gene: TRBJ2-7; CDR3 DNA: TGTGCCAGCAGTTTCCATGCTAAAGGCAGGCGGACCGCGCAGTACTTC; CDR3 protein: CASSFHAKGRRTAQYF
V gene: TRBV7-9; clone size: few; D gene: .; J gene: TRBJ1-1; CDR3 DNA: TGTGCCAGCAGCTTGGTCTGGGTAGAGGGGAACACTGAAGCTTTCTTT; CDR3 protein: CASSLVWVEGNTEAFF
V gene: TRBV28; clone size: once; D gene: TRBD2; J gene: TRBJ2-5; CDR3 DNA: TGTGCCAGCACTAAATACTCTTTCCTTAGCGGGGGGACCCAAGAGACCCAGTACTTC; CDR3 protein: CASTKYSFLSGGTQETQYF
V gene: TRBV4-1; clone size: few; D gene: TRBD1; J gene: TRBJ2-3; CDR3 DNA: TGCGCCAGCAGCCGCGGACAGGGGGTCACAGATACGCAGTATTTT; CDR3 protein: CASSRGQGVTDTQYF
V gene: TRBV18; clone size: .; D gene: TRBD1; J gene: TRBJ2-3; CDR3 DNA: TGTGCCAGCTCGCACGCAGACAGGGGGCAGGAGACGCAGTATTTT; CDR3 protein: CASSHADRGQETQYF
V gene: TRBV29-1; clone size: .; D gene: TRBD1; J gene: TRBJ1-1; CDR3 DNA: TGCAGCGTTGACACCGGGACAGGGGTGGGCACTGAAGCTTTCTTT; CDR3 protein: CSVDTGTGVGTEAFF
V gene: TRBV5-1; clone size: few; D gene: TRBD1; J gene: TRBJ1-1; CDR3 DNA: TGCGCCAGCAGCCCTGAGGGACAGGGGGACACTGAAGCTTTCTTT; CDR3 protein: CASSPEGQGDTEAFF
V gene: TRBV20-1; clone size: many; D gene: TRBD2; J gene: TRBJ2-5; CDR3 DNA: TGCAGTCTGTCCACTAGCGGCCCGCGGGAGACCCAGTACTTC; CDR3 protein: CSLSTSGPRETQYF
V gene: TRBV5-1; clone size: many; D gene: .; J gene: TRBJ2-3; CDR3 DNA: TGCGCCAGCACGATCTCGAACCCAACAGATACGCAGTATTTT; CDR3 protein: CASTISNPTDTQYF
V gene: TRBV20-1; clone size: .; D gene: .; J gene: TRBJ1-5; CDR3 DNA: TGCAGTGCTAGGATGGTCGGGGATAGCAATCAGCCCCAGCATTTT; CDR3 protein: CSARMVGDSNQPQHF
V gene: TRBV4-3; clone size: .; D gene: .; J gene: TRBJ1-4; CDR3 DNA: TGCGCCAGCAGCCAAGAAGTCTCCGATGAAAAACTGTTTTTT; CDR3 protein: CASSQEVSDEKLFF
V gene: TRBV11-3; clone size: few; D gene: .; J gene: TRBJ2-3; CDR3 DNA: TGTGCCAGCAGCTTAAGTGCGGGCTGGGCAGATACGCAGTATTTT; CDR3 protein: CASSLSAGWADTQYF
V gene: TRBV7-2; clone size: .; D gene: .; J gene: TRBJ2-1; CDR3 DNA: TGTGCCAGCAGCTTAGCGACCGGACGGTACAATGAGCAGTTCTTC; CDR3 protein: CASSLATGRYNEQFF
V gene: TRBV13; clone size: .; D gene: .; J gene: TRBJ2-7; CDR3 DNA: TGTGCCAGCAGCGCGCAGGGGGGCAGCTACGAGCAGTACTTC; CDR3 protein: CASSAQGGSYEQYF
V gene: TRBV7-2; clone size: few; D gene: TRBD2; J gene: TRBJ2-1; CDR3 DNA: TGTGCCAGCAGCTTAGCGGCCCAGTCGGGGGGTGAGCAGTTCTTC; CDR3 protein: CASSLAAQSGGEQFF
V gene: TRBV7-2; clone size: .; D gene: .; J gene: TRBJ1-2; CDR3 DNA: TGTGCCAGCGCCTCTCCGGGCCATCATGGCTACACCTTC; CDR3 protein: CASASPGHHGYTF
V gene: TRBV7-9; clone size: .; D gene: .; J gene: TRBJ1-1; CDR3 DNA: TGTGCCAGCAGCAGCAAGGGTGAAGCTTTCTTT; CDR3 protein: CASSSKGEAFF
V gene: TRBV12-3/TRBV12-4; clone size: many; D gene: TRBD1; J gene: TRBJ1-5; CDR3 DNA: TGTGCCAGCAGTGGACAGGGCTTTCAGCCCCAGCATTTT; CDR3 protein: CASSGQGFQPQHF
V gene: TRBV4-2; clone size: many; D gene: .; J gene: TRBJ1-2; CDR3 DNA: TGTGCCAGCAGCCCATCGGACATCTATGGCTACACCTTC; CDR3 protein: CASSPSDIYGYTF
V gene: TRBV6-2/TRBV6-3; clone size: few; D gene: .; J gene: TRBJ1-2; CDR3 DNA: TGTGCCAGCAGCAGGGAGCTGGGGAATGGCTACACCTTC; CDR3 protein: CASSRELGNGYTF
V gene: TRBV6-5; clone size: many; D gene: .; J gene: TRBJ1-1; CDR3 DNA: TGTGCCACCCATACCCAGGGGCTTAGGGCTTTCTTT; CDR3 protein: CATHTQGLRAFF
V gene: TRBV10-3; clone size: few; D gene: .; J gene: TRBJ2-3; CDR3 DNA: TGTGCCTCCAGGGCAGGGTCAGCAGATACGCAGTATTTT; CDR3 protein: CASRAGSADTQYF
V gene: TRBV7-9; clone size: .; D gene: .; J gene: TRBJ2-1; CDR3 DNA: TGTGCCAGCAGCCCCTCGTGGGAGCAGTTCTTC; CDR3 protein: CASSPSWEQFF
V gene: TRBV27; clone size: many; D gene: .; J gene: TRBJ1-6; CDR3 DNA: TGTGCCAGCAGTTGGGGCAGGGGTAATTCACCCCTCCACTTT; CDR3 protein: CASSWGRGNSPLHF